These 13 T cell receptor beta chains were all obtained from the same sample, sequenced in a study of T cell changes during pregnancy in multiple sclerosis. Only in-frame clones appear in the TCRdb table, and some are missing; sequencing was by immunoSEQ multiplex PCR. In the table there are about 93,000 clones, 92% of which are singletons. The specimen was peripheral blood, collected after pregnancy. All receptors derive from a female donor with multiple sclerosis, enrolled in a pregnancy study.

The chain joins TRBV29-1 to TRBJ2-1; the D is unclear. Germline-derived CDR1 and CDR2 are SQVTM and ANQGSEA. The CDR3 consists of 15 residues. Trimming stripped 0 bases from V and 0 bases from J, with 9 bases between. CDR3 nucleotide sequence: TGCAGCGTTGAAGACCCGGAGAGCTCCTACAATGAGCAGTTCTTC. The encoded protein is CSVEDPESSYNEQFF.

Written as DNA, the CDR3 is TGCGCCAGCAGCTATATAGGGGAGGGCACAGATACGCAGTATTTT. Translation: CASSYIGEGTDTQYF. This chain links TRBV5-1 with TRBJ2-3; tentatively, D is TRBD2 (6 bases). Germline loops: CDR1 SGHRS, CDR2 YFSETQ. Trimming shortened V by 3 bases and J by 1 base, and 12 bases separated the two germline ends. The CDR3 is 15 residues long.

The V gene is TRBV7-9, the J gene TRBJ2-7; D unclear. V was trimmed by 1 base and J by 5 bases, leaving 9 bases between them. CDR1 SEHNR and CDR2 FQNEAQ come from the germline V gene (reference sequence). The CDR3 consists of 13 residues. CDR3 loop: CASSLVNGDEQYF. CDR3 in DNA: TGTGCCAGCAGCTTAGTAAACGGAGACGAGCAGTACTTC.

The gene calls are TRBV6-1 and TRBJ1-5, with TRBD1 as a possible D gene (6 bases). Germline lookup yields CDR1 MNHNS and CDR2 SASEGT. This CDR3 is built from 12 residues. V was clipped by 10 bases and J by 4 bases, with 11 bases between them. CDR3 nucleotide sequence: TGTGCCACTGGACAGCATAATCAGCCCCAGCATTTT. It encodes CATGQHNQPQHF.

This chain joins TRBV7-2 and TRBJ1-2; 8 nucleotides align to TRBD1. This CDR3 contains 14 residues. Germline V gene data show CDR1 as SGHTA and CDR2 as FQGNSA. Unmatched junction bases numbered 6, after V lost 5 bases and J lost 4 bases. The CDR3 DNA follows: TGTGCCAGCAGCCCCGGACAGGGCCCCTATGGCTACACCTTC. Its translation: CASSPGQGPYGYTF.

This chain uses TRBV29-1 with TRBJ2-5, with D perhaps matching TRBD1 (6 bases). CDR3 length: 12 residues. CDR1 is SQVTM and CDR2 is ANQGSEA in the germline V gene. V lost 7 bases, J lost 3 bases, and 12 bases lay in between. This CDR3 is CSAYRTEETQYF. In nucleotides, the CDR3 is TGCAGCGCCTATAGGACAGAAGAGACCCAGTACTTC.

The chain links TRBV7-9 to TRBJ2-7, with D unresolved. The CDR3 totals 15 residues. Germline-derived CDR1 and CDR2 are SEHNR and FQNEAQ (reference sequence). Trimming took off 3 bases at V and 3 bases at J, with 15 bases between the two ends. CDR3 sequence: CASSFGSGYNYEQYF. The CDR3 DNA sequence: TGTGCCAGCAGCTTCGGGTCCGGGTATAACTACGAGCAGTACTTC.

This clone was seen a single time. The chain recombines TRBV4-2 with TRBJ2-7; 7 bases are shared with TRBD2. After removal of 6 bases from V and 4 bases from J, the junction contained 15 bases not matched to a gene. Germline CDR1 LGHNA, CDR2 YNFKEQ. This CDR3 has 16 amino acids. CDR3 sequence: CASSPTWRGSMYEQYF. Here the CDR3 DNA reads TGTGCCAGCAGTCCTACTTGGCGGGGGAGCATGTACGAGCAGTACTTC.

V usage is TRBV4-2 and J usage is TRBJ2-3; 14 bases agree with TRBD2. CDR1 and CDR2 from the germline V gene are LGHNA and YNFKEQ. The CDR3 is 17 residues long. The V and J ends lost 4 bases and 10 bases, in that order; junction bases with no gene match: 13. The CDR3 DNA is TGTGCCAGCAGCCCCGGGACTAGCGGGGGTCCGAGGCTCGCGCAGTATTTT. It is translated as CASSPGTSGGPRLAQYF.

The gene calls are TRBV19 and TRBJ2-7; the match to TRBD1 covers 8 bases. Germline V gene sequence: CDR1 LNHDA, CDR2 SQIVND (reference sequence). The CDR3 sequence is 15 residues long. Trimming took 3 bases from V and 4 from J; bases not matched to a gene: 8. The CDR3 bases are TGTGCCAGTAGTATCGAATCAGGGGGCAAATACGAGCAGTACTTC. This gives the protein CASSIESGGKYEQYF.

The chain joins TRBV2 to TRBJ1-1; D unclear. CDR1 and CDR2 from the germline V gene are SNHLY and FYNNEI. V was pared by 7 bases and J by 4 bases, with 13 bases between. The CDR3 has 13 residues. This CDR3 is CASNGERSTEAFF. The CDR3 DNA reads as TGTGCCAGCAACGGGGAGAGGAGCACTGAAGCTTTCTTT.

The chain employs TRBV11-2 and TRBJ2-7; possible D gene TRBD1, 8 bases. Trimming stripped 10 bases from V and 6 bases from J, with 19 bases between. This CDR3 contains 13 residues. Per the germline V gene, CDR1 is SGHAT and CDR2 is FQNNGV. CDR3 sequence (DNA): TGTGCCACCACAACAGGGGGACTACGCGAGCAGTACTTC. It translates to CATTTGGLREQYF. Supplemented by reference TRBV11-2 and TRBJ2-7, the full variable domain reads EAGVAQSPRYKIIEKRQSVAFWCNPISGHATLYWYQQILGQGPKLLIQFQNNGVVDDSQLPKDRFSAERLKGVDSTLKIQPAKLEDSAVYLCATTTGGLREQYFGPGTRLTVT.

The rearrangement joins TRBV6-5 to TRBJ2-7; 8 positions agree with TRBD1. CDR3 length equals 14 residues. The V gene end was trimmed by 5 bases and the J gene end by 2 bases; junction bases not matched to a gene: 5. Germline V CDR1 and CDR2: MNHEY, SVGAGI. Written as DNA, the CDR3 is TGTGCCAGCAGTCCTAGGACAGGGCCCTACGAGCAGTACTTC. The encoded protein is CASSPRTGPYEQYF.